This T cell receptor (beta chain) was found in a study of post-analysis software for immune sequencing data. In the study overall: Patients with relapsing-remitting, secondary progressive and progressive-relapsing multiple sclerosis courses were all represented. General observations from the study: Patients showed TRBV5-6, TRBV5-1 and TRBV20-1 among a few TRBV segments more frequent than in controls. There was significantly lower normalized Chao1 diversity in multiple sclerosis patients than in controls. Strong same-batch co-clustering of samples appeared with F measure clustering.

CDR3 length equals 13 residues. In germline, CDR1 is SGHTA, CDR2 FQGNSA. V was pared by 5 bases and J by 4 bases, with 9 bases between. Unique molecular identifiers were carried by the TCR beta cDNA libraries. TCRdb ran MiXCR on the PCR reads and lists one entry per CDR3 protein. The data show hundreds of thousands of distinct CDR3 sequences, with 55% to 70% seen just once and approximately 10% held by the top ten. A note on this clonotype: Its antigen is undetermined.

This TCR was recovered from a girl aged 2-10 years with multiple sclerosis. The V and J genes are TRBV7-2 and TRBJ2-1; D is unclear. The sequenced sample consisted of blood. CDR3 DNA: TGTGCCAGCAGCCGAGCCGCATACAATGAGCAGTTCTTC. It translates to CASSRAAYNEQFF.